One sample yielded the 3 T cell receptor beta chains listed below, sequenced in a study of Ad26.COV2.S vaccination and SARS-CoV-2 variants. Sample treatment: approximately 18 received Ad26.COV2.S at low or high dose, single or two shots; 5 received placebo; per-sample allocation not given. It was on day 63 after the first vaccine or placebo injection that samples were taken. Libraries were prepared by immunoSEQ multiplex PCR; TCRdb keeps only in-frame clonotypes and omits some of them. This sample has around 300,000 clones, with more than 85% found just once. The starting material was peripheral blood, obtained in a trial of Ad26.COV2.S vaccine versus placebo. The receptors originated from a person aged 18-65 years who received the Ad26.COV2.S COVID-19 vaccine or a placebo.

The chain joins TRBV6-5 to TRBJ2-7, with 7 bases fitting TRBD1. CDR3 size: 14 residues. J was trimmed by 2 bases and V by 7 bases; bases with no gene match: 8. Germline CDR1 reads MNHEY; CDR2 reads SVGAGI. The CDR3 here is CASNPTGNTYEQYF. CDR3 DNA sequence: TGTGCCAGCAATCCGACAGGGAATACCTACGAGCAGTACTTC.

The chain uses TRBV4-2 and TRBJ2-6; D remains unclear. V lost 4 bases to trimming and J lost 0 bases, with 7 bases between them. The CDR3 runs to 15 residues. Looked up from germline, CDR1 is LGHNA and CDR2 is YNFKEQ. In nucleotides, the CDR3 is TGTGCCAGCAGCCCCGACCCCTCTGGGGCCAACGTCCTGACTTTC. It translates to CASSPDPSGANVLTF.

The gene calls are TRBV28 and TRBJ2-4; D is possibly TRBD1 (6 bases). Germline CDR1 reads MDHEN; CDR2 reads SYDVKM. V lost 8 bases and J 7 bases, leaving 12 bases between the germline ends. CDR3 length equals 12 residues. CDR3 coding DNA: TGTGCCAGCTCCACAGGGCTGAACATTCAGTACTTC. Amino acid sequence: CASSTGLNIQYF.